This T cell receptor (beta chain) was profiled in a study of blood T cell repertoires in COVID-19 (dated by TCRdb to about 2020). Notes on the research overall: The collaborator samples originated in the United States, Italy and Spain and spanned the acute and convalescent phases of COVID-19. A de-identified subject ID, COVID-19 status, age in years and sex were almost always included in the sample metadata. Samples came from the ongoing ImmuneRACE study (first 160 participants) plus 1,254 subjects from 6 global collaborators. The prospective study material was composed of cDNA or gDNA derived from T cells, B-cell-depleted T cells, or PBMCs. The repertoires were released in a freely available public database intended as a resource for research on the immune response to SARS-CoV-2. Where available, HLA class I and class II types were taken from metadata supplied by the sample provider and were not determined by assay-based typing. The dataset comprised deeply sampled blood TCRbeta repertoires from subjects exposed to, actively infected with, or recovered from COVID-19.

This clone was seen only once. Its recognized antigen is unknown. Nothing much larger sits one base from this clone, and base qualities are not available. The germline ends are 12 bases apart after V is trimmed by 5 bases and J by 4 bases. The CDR3, cysteine through phenylalanine, is 14 amino acids long. CDR3 DNA is the only sequence kept; it has 42 bases, read in frame from the first base. The germline V gene yields KGHSH for CDR1 and LQKENI for CDR2. Each collaborating institution followed its own protocols to collect whole blood in K2EDTA tubes. For TCRbeta analysis, collaborator samples were shipped as frozen whole blood, as isolated PBMCs, or as DNA extracted from either sample type. Findings and caveats that apply to the study as a whole: Clinical and demographic metadata were provided uncurated, with the amount varying by source and participant.

TCRbeta CDR3 regions were amplified from genomic DNA using the immunoSEQ Assay, a bias-controlled multiplex PCR. The source study handled its data this way. Within the assay, amplification of reference gene primers was used to estimate how many nucleated cells each sample contained. To quantify the absolute abundance of each unique TCRbeta CDR3 rearrangement, sequence reads were collapsed and filtered. Productive Simpson clonality was computed per sample as the square root of Simpson's diversity index over productive rearrangements. What TCRdb holds here is the immuneACCESS table cut down to in-frame rearrangements. Part of the clones is not present; checked against another copy, under half of the missing clones reflect an unresolved V gene, and the others are unexplained. That table furnishes V, J and clone size, whereas the DNA furnished D and trimming. Here the sample has under 150,000 clones; over 75% occur a single time. The ten largest clonotypes hold roughly 11% of the sample.

Recombination joined TRBV18 with TRBJ2-1; the D gene is perhaps TRBD1, from 5 matching bases. The specimen sequenced was peripheral blood. This clonotype originated in a man aged 80 or over with acute or convalescent COVID-19. The sequenced DNA is TGTGCCAGCTCAGGCGACAGTTTTTACAATGAGCAGTTCTTC. The resulting protein is CASSGDSFYNEQFF.